This T cell receptor (beta chain) was profiled in a study of blood T cells in healthy people across ages. A word on this clonotype: Its antigen is currently unknown.

Study-level points and caveats: Older age went with lower TCR beta diversity per million T cells, in a roughly linear way.

Donors ranged from about 6 to 90 years old and were healthy Caucasians in Russia. CDR3 length: 17 residues. With V trimmed by 10 bases and J by 7 bases, 21 bases remained unmatched. Sample-barcoded 5' priming and a J-beta primer mix drove a second PCR of about 6 to 11 cycles. TCRdb used MiXCR to reprocess the 5' RACE reads, holding one entry per CDR3 protein. Of approximately 800,000 distinct CDR3 sequences listed, roughly 60% are singletons. The sequence came from a man younger than 40 in good health. The chain employs TRBV12-3 or TRBV12-4 and TRBJ2-3; 9 positions agree with TRBD2. Sequenced input: blood. CDR3 sequence reads: CAITLSQAGGPWNTQYF. Written as DNA, the CDR3 is TGTGCCATCACGCTCTCCCAAGCGGGGGGCCCATGGAATACGCAGTATTTT.